These 4 T cell receptor beta chains came from one sample sequenced in a study of CD8+ T cells in alopecia areata. It was cDNA, reverse transcribed from extracted RNA, that served as the sequencing template. Assay used: immunoSEQ multiplex PCR; TCRdb lists only in-frame clones, some missing. The table shows 110,000 or so clones, with 35% to 40% occurring only once. Input material: CD4+ T cells sorted from blood. The receptors originated from a human donor with alopecia areata.

This clone was detected a few times. The V call is TRBV29-1, the J call TRBJ2-7; D is perhaps TRBD2 (6 bases). Germline CDR1 reads SQVTM; CDR2 reads ANQGSEA. Trimming took 3 bases from V and 3 from J, leaving 18 bases between them. The CDR3 runs to 15 residues. The CDR3 nucleotides read TGCAGCGTTGAGCGGGAAGGGAATCCCAACTACGAGCAGTACTTC. The encoded protein is CSVEREGNPNYEQYF.

This clone was observed a few times. V is TRBV5-1 and J is TRBJ1-2, with 8 nucleotides matching TRBD1. The CDR3 length is 18 residues. Looked up from germline, CDR1 is SGHRS and CDR2 is YFSETQ. With 0 bases clipped from V and 8 bases from J, the junction kept 18 bases outside the gene matches. This CDR3 is CASSLGVAGWTGNFGYTF. The CDR3, as DNA: TGCGCCAGCAGCTTGGGTGTTGCAGGCTGGACAGGGAATTTCGGCTACACCTTC.

The CDR3 sequence is CASSQTGTRWYEQYF. The DNA of the CDR3 is TGTGCCAGCAGCCAAACCGGGACAAGGTGGTACGAGCAGTACTTC. The chain joins TRBV4-2 to TRBJ2-7, with D perhaps TRBD1 (6 bases). This CDR3 has 15 amino acids. V dropped 2 bases and J dropped 4 bases, with 15 bases sitting between them. Germline CDR1 reads LGHNA; CDR2 reads YNFKEQ.

This clone was detected ten times or more. The chain uses TRBV28 and TRBJ2-1, with TRBD2 matching 8 bases. The CDR3 runs to 14 residues. Germline V gene data show CDR1 as MDHEN and CDR2 as SYDVKM. With 5 bases clipped from V and 10 bases from J, the junction kept 10 bases outside the gene matches. In DNA form, the CDR3 reads TGTGCCAGCAGTCGATTCACGGGAGGGCGAGAGCAGTTCTTC. Its translation: CASSRFTGGREQFF.